The sequence of this T cell receptor (beta chain) was determined in a study of technical replicates of blood from a handful of donors. TCRdb keeps only in-frame clones here, not all; method: immunoSEQ multiplex PCR. The sample has approximately 100,000 clones, 90% to 97% seen once; the top ten hold approximately 0.2%. The junction had 5 bases not matched to a gene; V was cut back by 1 base and J by 7 bases. This CDR3 spans 14 amino acids. Germline CDR1 reads SGHRS; CDR2 reads YFSETQ. This TCR was recovered from a human donor in good health. The chain combines TRBV5-1 with TRBJ2-1; 7 nucleotides agree with TRBD2. The source material was T cells isolated from PBMCs. The CDR3 sequence: CASSLRGSENEQFF. The CDR3 bases are TGCGCCAGCAGCTTGCGCGGGAGTGAGAATGAGCAGTTCTTC.